This TCR beta chain was retrieved from a study of cytomegalovirus exposure and HLA in healthy donors. About the study: The use of the same platform for the 100 to 150 validation repertoires and the roughly 730 first-cohort repertoires was reported by a later analysis.

TCRdb keeps only in-frame clones here, not all; method: immunoSEQ multiplex PCR. The sample consists of some 170,000 clones, over 80% of them appearing once. Study-wide results and caveats: Specificity of three CMV-associated chains for CMV antigens was verified in vitro.

Germline CDR1 reads SEHNR; CDR2 reads FQNEAQ (reference sequence). V dropped 1 base and J dropped 6; count of bases not matched to a gene: 6. The CDR3 loop spans 14 amino acids. As to this clone: The antigen remains undetermined.

The sequence came from a man aged 30 to 45 in good health and CMV-seropositive. The chain uses TRBV7-9 and TRBJ2-7, with 7 nucleotides matching TRBD1. The sample taken for sequencing was PBMCs. CDR3 loop: CASSLEDRASEQYF. The CDR3 region has the DNA TGTGCCAGCAGCTTAGAAGACAGGGCAAGCGAGCAGTACTTC.